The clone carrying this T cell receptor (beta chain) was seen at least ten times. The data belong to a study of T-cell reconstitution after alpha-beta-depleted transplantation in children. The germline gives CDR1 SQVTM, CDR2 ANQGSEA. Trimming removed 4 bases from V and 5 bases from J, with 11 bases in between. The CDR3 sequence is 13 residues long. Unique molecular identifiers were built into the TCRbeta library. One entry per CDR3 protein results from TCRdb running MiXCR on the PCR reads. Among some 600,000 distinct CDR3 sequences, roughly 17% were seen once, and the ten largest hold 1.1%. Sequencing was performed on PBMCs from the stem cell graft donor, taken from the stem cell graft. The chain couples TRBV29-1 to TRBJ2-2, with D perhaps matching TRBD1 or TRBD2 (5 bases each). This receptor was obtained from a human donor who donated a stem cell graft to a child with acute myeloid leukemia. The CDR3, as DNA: TGCAGCGTTGTGCCAGGGAGAACCGGGGAGCTGTTTTTT. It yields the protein CSVVPGRTGELFF.